The 14 T cell receptor beta chains below come from one sample, sequenced in a study of blood T cell repertoires in COVID-19. Assay used: immunoSEQ multiplex PCR; TCRdb lists only in-frame clones, some missing. The profile shows 150,000 to 160,000 clones, approximately 85% of them singletons. The sequencing input was peripheral blood. The source is a man between 60 and 70 years old with COVID-19, enrolled during active disease.

This chain links TRBV2 with TRBJ2-1, with D perhaps TRBD1 (5 bases). The V gene lost 9 bases and the J gene lost 0 bases, with 12 bases spanning the gap. CDR1 is SNHLY and CDR2 is FYNNEI in the germline V gene. This CDR3 is built from 14 residues. CDR3 residues: CARGAVHSYNEQFF. As DNA, the CDR3 is TGTGCCAGAGGGGCTGTGCACTCCTACAATGAGCAGTTCTTC.

The chain is built from TRBV11-2 and TRBJ1-1; D gene unclear. CDR3 length: 15 residues. V was pared by 6 bases and J by 4 bases, with 18 bases between. From germline, CDR1 is SGHAT and CDR2 FQNNGV. DNA of the CDR3: TGTGCCAGCAGAACCGAGAATGGGCTCGGCACTGAAGCTTTCTTT. Residues: CASRTENGLGTEAFF.

CDR3 sequence (DNA): TGTGCCACCAGGGCAGCGGGGAGTTACAATGAGCAGTTCTTC. Its protein is CATRAAGSYNEQFF. The chain recombines TRBV24-1 with TRBJ2-1, with 7 nucleotides matching TRBD2. The trim removed 7 bases at V and 4 bases at J, leaving 6 bases unmatched. Looked up from germline, CDR1 is KGHDR and CDR2 is SFDVKD. This CDR3 spans 14 amino acids.

The J gene is TRBJ1-6, the V gene TRBV27; TRBD1 matches at 7 bases. V shed 6 bases, J shed 5 bases, and the junction held 7 bases outside the gene matches. The CDR3 sequence is 15 residues long. In germline, CDR1 is MNHEY, CDR2 SMNVEV (reference sequence). The CDR3 coding sequence is TGTGCCAGCAGGGGGGACAGAACCAATAATTCACCCCTCCACTTT. Amino acids: CASRGDRTNNSPLHF.

CDR3 residues: CASSRRQLSTDTQYF. CDR3 nucleotide sequence: TGTGCCAGCAGCCGAAGACAGCTTAGCACAGATACGCAGTATTTT. This chain links TRBV6-2 or TRBV6-3 with TRBJ2-3, with a possible D match to TRBD1 (5 bases). V gave up 6 bases and J gave up 0 bases, with 13 bases separating them. The CDR3 sequence is 15 residues long. Germline CDR1 and CDR2: MNHEY and SVGEGT.

The chain links TRBV9 to TRBJ1-6, with 7 nucleotides matching TRBD1. V shed 0 bases, J shed 8 bases, and the junction held 2 bases outside the gene matches. The CDR3 extends over 14 amino acids. Germline V gene lookup returns CDR1 SGDLS and CDR2 YYNGEE. The CDR3 is CASSVAQGDSPLHF. The CDR3 coding sequence is TGTGCCAGCAGCGTAGCGCAGGGGGATTCACCCCTCCACTTT.

The genes are TRBV13 and TRBJ1-2, with D hard to call. The CDR3 runs to 13 residues. Trimming stripped 5 bases from V and 4 bases from J, with 11 bases between. Germline values: CDR1 PRHDT, CDR2 FYEKMQ (reference sequence). CDR3: CASSRIGVYGYTF. In DNA, the CDR3 is TGTGCCAGCAGCCGGATAGGAGTCTATGGCTACACCTTC.

The chain carries TRBV19 and TRBJ1-1; TRBD1 matches 11 bases. In germline, CDR1 is LNHDA, CDR2 SQIVND (reference sequence). V lost 5 bases, J lost 2 bases, and 7 bases stayed unmatched. The CDR3 covers 16 residues. In DNA form, the CDR3 reads TGTGCCAGTAGTCCCGGGACAGGGGGACCTAACACTGAAGCTTTCTTT. Translated, it gives CASSPGTGGPNTEAFF.

V is TRBV3-1 (or the pseudogene TRBV3-2) and J is TRBJ2-1, with TRBD2 matching 8 bases. Germline V gives CDR1 LGHDT, CDR2 YNNKEL (reference sequence). The V and J ends lost 0 bases and 0 bases, in that order; junction bases with no gene match: 7. The CDR3 is 18 amino acids. CDR3 sequence: CASSQEFAGGLSYNEQFF. The CDR3 DNA reads as TGTGCCAGCAGCCAAGAGTTTGCGGGGGGCCTCTCCTACAATGAGCAGTTCTTC.

The genes are TRBV5-1 and TRBJ2-5; 7 bases are a match to TRBD1. Losses at the gene ends were 2 bases for V and 3 bases for J; bases not matched to a gene: 16. This CDR3 is 18 amino acids long. Germline CDR1 and CDR2: SGHRS and YFSETQ. In DNA, the CDR3 is TGCGCCAGCAGCTTCGCTCTGAAGACCGGGACAGCGAAAGAGACCCAGTACTTC. It encodes CASSFALKTGTAKETQYF.

The rearrangement uses TRBV12-3 or TRBV12-4 and TRBJ1-1; TRBD1 matches 7 bases. Unmatched junction bases numbered 4, after V lost 5 bases and J lost 7 bases. The CDR3 length is 12 residues. The CDR3 loop reads CASSGTVNEAFF. CDR3 nucleotides: TGTGCCAGCAGTGGGACAGTCAATGAAGCTTTCTTT.

This rearrangement joins TRBV5-6 to TRBJ1-6; 8 positions agree with TRBD1. V was clipped by 7 bases and J by 11 bases; unmatched bases: 11. Germline V gives CDR1 SGHDT, CDR2 YYEEEE. The CDR3 spans 14 residues. The CDR3 DNA follows: TGTGCCAGCGGGACTGGACAGGGCAGCACACCCCTCCACTTT. The encoded protein is CASGTGQGSTPLHF.

The chain links TRBV3-1 (or the pseudogene TRBV3-2) to TRBJ2-3; 7 nucleotides line up with TRBD1. Germline CDR1 LGHDT, CDR2 YNNKEL (reference sequence). The V and J ends lost 2 bases and 4 bases, in that order; junction bases with no gene match: 9. This CDR3 contains 16 residues. CDR3 protein: CASSQRPRGQADTQYF. The DNA of the CDR3 is TGTGCCAGCAGCCAAAGGCCTAGGGGGCAGGCAGATACGCAGTATTTT.

The CDR3 nucleotides read TGTGCCAGCAGCCTCCGGGACAGGAGGGTGGGCAATCAGCCCCAGCATTTT. Its translation is CASSLRDRRVGNQPQHF. V gene TRBV6-2 or TRBV6-3 combines with J gene TRBJ1-5, with 8 bases aligning to TRBD1. The CDR3 runs 17 residues. With 6 bases clipped from V and 2 bases from J, the junction kept 12 bases outside the gene matches. The germline CDR1 and CDR2 sequences are MNHEY and SVGEGT.